Listed below are T cell receptor beta chains from one sample, sequenced in a study of shared clonotypes between healthy human individuals. Sequenced by immunoSEQ multiplex PCR; TCRdb stores in-frame clones only, minus some. The data hold 2 million to 2.5 million clones, with around 93% observed a single time. Sequencing was performed on naive CD4+ T cells from PBMCs. The receptors shown here come from a young man in good health. Some clones in this sample may be carry-over from other donors' samples. Both conserved end residues are part of each CDR3. A D gene is named only where the DNA matches it firmly.

v_gene,d_gene,j_gene,CDR3aa,CDR3nt
TRBV5-1,TRBD2,TRBJ2-5,CASSLGGTSGISGETQYF,TGCGCCAGCAGCTTGGGGGGCACTAGCGGGATCAGTGGGGAGACCCAGTACTTC
TRBV7-8,-,TRBJ2-7,CASSLSIPDRTFSYEQYF,TGTGCCAGCAGCTTATCCATTCCGGACAGAACCTTCTCCTACGAGCAGTACTTC
TRBV6-1,TRBD1,TRBJ1-4,CASSTGPNEKLFF,TGTGCCAGCTCGACAGGGCCTAATGAAAAACTGTTTTTT
TRBV6-1,-,TRBJ2-7,CASSEGWQGYEQYF,TGTGCCAGCAGTGAAGGATGGCAGGGGTACGAGCAGTACTTC
TRBV4-1,-,TRBJ1-2,CASSAREGGYTF,TGCGCCAGCAGCGCCCGGGAGGGCGGCTACACCTTC
TRBV7-3,TRBD1,TRBJ2-2,CASSLRGPGELFF,TGTGCCAGCAGCCTCAGGGGGCCCGGGGAGCTGTTTTTT
TRBV11-2,TRBD1,TRBJ1-1,CASSYIRDRNTEAFF,TGTGCCAGCAGCTACATTAGGGACAGAAACACTGAAGCTTTCTTT
TRBV6-1,-,TRBJ2-1,CASSLGGFNEQFF,TGTGCCAGCAGTCTAGGAGGGTTCAATGAGCAGTTCTTC
TRBV7-2,TRBD1,TRBJ2-3,CASSSQGSGADTQYF,TGTGCCAGCAGCTCACAGGGGTCTGGGGCAGATACGCAGTATTTT
TRBV18,-,TRBJ1-3,CASSPQSGSGNTIYF,TGTGCCAGCTCACCACAATCGGGATCTGGAAACACCATATATTTT
TRBV11-2,TRBD1,TRBJ1-6,CASSPGQGVHF,TGTGCCAGCAGCCCAGGCCAGGGGGTCCACTTT
TRBV27,-,TRBJ1-3,CASRPSGSTSSGNTIYF,TGTGCCAGCAGACCCTCGGGTAGTACTAGCTCTGGAAACACCATATATTTT
TRBV9,-,TRBJ2-7,CASSALGTPSYEQYF,TGTGCCAGCAGCGCCCTCGGGACGCCCTCCTACGAGCAGTACTTC
TRBV2,TRBD2,TRBJ2-1,CASSGLAPESYNEQFF,TGTGCCAGCAGCGGACTAGCGCCCGAGTCCTACAATGAGCAGTTCTTC
TRBV7-2,-,TRBJ1-6,CASYEGGSWNSPLHF,TGTGCCAGCTATGAGGGGGGGAGTTGGAATTCACCCCTCCACTTT
TRBV11-3,-,TRBJ2-4,CASADGAAGSIQYF,TGTGCCAGCGCCGACGGGGCCGCGGGGAGCATTCAGTACTTC
TRBV5-1,TRBD2,TRBJ2-1,CASSLGLAGGVGNEQFF,TGCGCCAGCAGCCTAGGACTAGCGGGAGGAGTAGGCAATGAGCAGTTCTTC
TRBV7-9,TRBD1,TRBJ2-5,CASSLGTAQETQYF,TGTGCCAGCAGCTTGGGGACAGCCCAAGAGACCCAGTACTTC
TRBV11-2,-,TRBJ1-4,CASRRATNEKLFF,TGTGCCAGCAGGCGGGCAACTAATGAAAAACTGTTTTTT
TRBV5-6,-,TRBJ2-7,CASSFAVEGHEQYF,TGTGCCAGCAGCTTTGCGGTGGAGGGCCACGAGCAGTACTTC
TRBV9,TRBD1,TRBJ2-7,CASSATGQKTYEQYF,TGTGCCAGCAGCGCGACGGGACAGAAAACCTACGAGCAGTACTTC
TRBV29-1,TRBD1,TRBJ1-2,CSVSGTGVNYGYTF,TGCAGCGTTTCCGGGACAGGGGTCAACTATGGCTACACCTTC
TRBV5-5,-,TRBJ2-7,CASSLEGGRSYEQYF,TGTGCCAGCAGCTTGGAAGGGGGACGCTCCTACGAGCAGTACTTC
TRBV27,TRBD2,TRBJ2-3,CASTQSGRKEDTQYF,TGTGCCAGCACCCAGAGCGGGAGGAAAGAAGATACGCAGTATTTT
TRBV20-1,-,TRBJ2-1,CSAGRLYEQFF,TGCAGTGCCGGACGGCTGTATGAGCAGTTCTTC
TRBV30,TRBD2,TRBJ2-2,CAWRARLGLAGGSNTGELFF,TGTGCCTGGAGAGCCCGTCTGGGACTAGCGGGAGGCTCTAACACCGGGGAGCTGTTTTTT